This T cell receptor (beta chain) is drawn from a study of shared clonotypes between healthy human individuals. As for this clone: Its antigen is not known.

Only CD45RO-negative cells positively selected for CCR7 counted as naive CD8 cells, so terminally differentiated effector memory CD45RA+ cells were excluded. Whole-study findings and limits: Among several donors, about 4.6% of naive CD4 clonotypes were found in common. The four-donor shared clonotypes exceeded non-shared clonotypes in generation probability, with non-shared ones scoring lower.

The CDR3 loop spans 12 amino acids. Germline lookup yields CDR1 SGHAT and CDR2 FQNNGV. V was trimmed by 8 bases and J by 8 bases, leaving 13 bases between them. At a deep level, the assay was run. Generated by immunoSEQ multiplex PCR, the TCRdb table keeps only in-frame clones and is missing some. The sample lists more than 2 million clones, 80% to 95% seen once, with roughly 1.7% in the top ten. The chain joins TRBV11-2 to TRBJ2-1, with D perhaps matching TRBD2 (6 bases). The TCR originated in a man aged 18 to 29 in good health. Some clones in this sample may be carry-over from other donors' samples. Input material: naive CD8+ T cells from PBMCs. This chain's CDR3 is CASDFGSDEQFF. In DNA form, the CDR3 reads TGTGCCAGCGACTTCGGGAGCGATGAGCAGTTCTTC.